A selection of T cell receptor beta chains follows, all from one sample in a study of response to subunit inactivated influenza vaccine. TCRdb called the RT-PCR reads again in MiXCR, with one record for every CDR3 protein. The sample shows about 520,000 distinct CDR3 sequences, roughly 7.9% of them seen only once. The sample in question was PBMCs from blood, obtained around 25 months after vaccination. The origin of the receptors is a man aged 45-69 years who received an inactivated influenza vaccine. CDR3s include the opening cysteine and the closing phenylalanine or tryptophan. The D gene is left open where the match is weak. Rows give clone size only sometimes, using once, few, many, or a class for an expanded clone.

len	v_gene	j_gene	d_gene	abundance	CDR3nt	CDR3aa
17	TRBV19	TRBJ1-5	-	few	TGTGCCAGTAGTCCGGACAGAACCTTCGATAGCAATCAGCCCCAGCATTTT	CASSPDRTFDSNQPQHF
14	TRBV20-1	TRBJ1-1	-	few	TGCAGTGTACGGGGGAGAAGTATGAACACTGAAGCTTTCTTT	CSVRGRSMNTEAFF
13	TRBV20-1	TRBJ2-2	-	-	TGCAGTGCTTGTGGGGGGGCAGCCGGGGAGCTGTTTTTT	CSACGGAAGELFF
15	TRBV5-5	TRBJ1-4	-	-	TGTGCCAGCAGCCCCTACGGGGGGCAGGCGGGAAAACTGTTTTTT	CASSPYGGQAGKLFF
13	TRBV4-3	TRBJ2-1	-	-	TGCGCCAGCAGCCAAATGCTGATCAATGAGCAGTTCTTC	CASSQMLINEQFF
17	TRBV7-2	TRBJ2-7	TRBD2	few	TGTGCCAGCAGCCCCGGACTAGCGGGGGGGCTTCTATACGAGCAGTACTTC	CASSPGLAGGLLYEQYF
17	TRBV7-2	TRBJ2-5	-	-	TGTGCCAGCAGCTTAGCGGAGGGGGCAGCGACTAAAGAGACCCAGTACTTC	CASSLAEGAATKETQYF
15	TRBV4-2	TRBJ1-1	-	few	TGTGCCAGCAGCCTAACCCGGGACACAATTGCTGAAGCTTTCTTT	CASSLTRDTIAEAFF
13	TRBV12-3/TRBV12-4	TRBJ2-7	TRBD1	-	TGTGCCAGCAGCTGGGACAGGGAAACCGAGCAGTACTTC	CASSWDRETEQYF
14	TRBV20-1	TRBJ1-2	TRBD1	-	TGCAGTGCTAGCTTGTTACCTCAGGGGGATGGCTACACCTTC	CSASLLPQGDGYTF
14	TRBV7-2	TRBJ1-3	-	-	TGTGCCAGCAGTATAGGGGCCTCTGGAAACACCATATATTTT	CASSIGASGNTIYF
14	TRBV20-1	TRBJ1-4	-	-	TGCAGTGCTAGAGCGGCAGGCCATAATGAAAAACTGTTTTTT	CSARAAGHNEKLFF
17	TRBV7-7	TRBJ2-2	-	many	TGTGCCAGCAGCTCAGTTATCGGGACTCTGGCGACCGGGGAGCTGTTTTTT	CASSSVIGTLATGELFF
13	TRBV7-2	TRBJ2-1	TRBD1	-	TGTGCCAGCAGCGCGGACAGGTTCAATGAGCAGTTCTTC	CASSADRFNEQFF
13	TRBV20-1	TRBJ1-5	-	many	TGCAGTGCTAGAGAAGTCGGTAACCAGCCCCAGCATTTT	CSAREVGNQPQHF
13	TRBV20-1	TRBJ2-5	TRBD2	few	TGCAGTGCCGGGACTAGCGGGAAAGAGACCCAGTACTTC	CSAGTSGKETQYF
15	TRBV11-1	TRBJ2-3	TRBD2	-	TGTGCCAGCAGTCGCGCGGGGGGTTACACAGATACGCAGTATTTT	CASSRAGGYTDTQYF
15	TRBV5-1	TRBJ1-1	TRBD1	many	TGCGCCAGCAGCTCCGGACAGGGTGCAAACACTGAAGCTTTCTTT	CASSSGQGANTEAFF
16	TRBV4-1	TRBJ1-4	-	few	TGCGCCAGCAGCCAAGGACAAGGGAGGGCTCGAGAAAAACTGTTTTTT	CASSQGQGRAREKLFF
12	TRBV28	TRBJ2-7	-	-	TGTGCCGGCAGTTTAGACAGCTACGAGCAGTACTTC	CAGSLDSYEQYF